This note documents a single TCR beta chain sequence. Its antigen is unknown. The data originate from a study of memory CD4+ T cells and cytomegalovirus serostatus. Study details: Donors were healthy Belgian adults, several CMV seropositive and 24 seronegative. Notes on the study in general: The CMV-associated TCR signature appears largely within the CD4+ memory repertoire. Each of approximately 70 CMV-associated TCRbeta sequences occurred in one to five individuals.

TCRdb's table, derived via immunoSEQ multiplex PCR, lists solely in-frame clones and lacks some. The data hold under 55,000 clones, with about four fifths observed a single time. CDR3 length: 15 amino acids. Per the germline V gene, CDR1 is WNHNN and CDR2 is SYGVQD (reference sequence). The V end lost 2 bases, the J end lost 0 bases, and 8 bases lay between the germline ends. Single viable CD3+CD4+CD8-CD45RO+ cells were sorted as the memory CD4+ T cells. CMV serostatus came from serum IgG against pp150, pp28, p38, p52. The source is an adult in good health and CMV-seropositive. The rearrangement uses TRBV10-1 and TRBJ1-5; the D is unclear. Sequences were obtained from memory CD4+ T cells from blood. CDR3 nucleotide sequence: TGCGCCAGCAGTGAGAAGGGTGGTAGCAATCAGCCCCAGCATTTT. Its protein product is CASSEKGGSNQPQHF.